This T cell receptor beta chain was retrieved from a study of blood T cell repertoires in COVID-19. Whole-study context: Samples representing acute and convalescent COVID-19 were sourced from the United States, Italy and Spain. Sample material is recorded as cDNA or gDNA derived from T cells, B-cell-depleted T cells, or PBMCs.

Points on this clone: Different DNA sequences within this sample yield the same CDR3.

Method: immunoSEQ multiplex PCR; TCRdb's copy keeps in-frame clones and lacks some. The table records about 220,000 clones, approximately 90% of them present only once. The CDR3 has 13 amino acids. Between the trimmed V and J ends, which lost 0 bases and 1 base, there was a span of 4 bases. The germline V gene encodes CDR1 SGDLS and CDR2 YYNGEE. Cohort placement rested on clinical history that participants reported themselves. Sequences were obtained from PBMCs or T cells enriched from blood (not recorded which). The V gene is TRBV9, the J gene TRBJ1-1, with D unclear. The source is a woman aged 40 to 50 with acute COVID-19. For the CDR3, the DNA is TGTGCCAGCAGCGTAGCGGGGAACACTGAAGCTTTCTTT. Translated: CASSVAGNTEAFF. The entire variable domain, with the rest obtained from reference TRBV9 and TRBJ1-1, is as follows: DSGVTQTPKHLITATGQRVTLRCSPRSGDLSVYWYQQSLDQGLQFLIQYYNGEERAKGNILERFSAQQFPDLHSELNLSSLELGDSALYFCASSVAGNTEAFFGQGTRLTVV.